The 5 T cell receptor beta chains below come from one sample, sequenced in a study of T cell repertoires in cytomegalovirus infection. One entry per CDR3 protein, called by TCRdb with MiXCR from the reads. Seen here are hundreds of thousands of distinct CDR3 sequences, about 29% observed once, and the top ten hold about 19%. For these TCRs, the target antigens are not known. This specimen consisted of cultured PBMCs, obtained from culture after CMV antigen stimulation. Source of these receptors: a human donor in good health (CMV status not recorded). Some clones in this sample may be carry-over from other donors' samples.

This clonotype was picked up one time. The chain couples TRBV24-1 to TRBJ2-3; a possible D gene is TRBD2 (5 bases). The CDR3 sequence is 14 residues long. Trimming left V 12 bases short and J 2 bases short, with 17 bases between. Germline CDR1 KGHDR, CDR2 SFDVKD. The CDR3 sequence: CAVKRGGPTDTQYF. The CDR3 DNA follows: TGTGCCGTGAAAAGAGGAGGACCCACAGATACGCAGTATTTT.

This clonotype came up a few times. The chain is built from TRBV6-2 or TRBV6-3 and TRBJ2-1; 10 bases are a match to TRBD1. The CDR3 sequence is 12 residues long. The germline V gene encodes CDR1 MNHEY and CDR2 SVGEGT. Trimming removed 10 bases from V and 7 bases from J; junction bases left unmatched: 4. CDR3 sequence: CATRDRGNEQFF. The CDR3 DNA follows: TGTGCCACCCGGGACAGGGGAAATGAGCAGTTCTTC.

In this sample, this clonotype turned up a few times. The CDR3: CASSYSSRGFYYGYTF. In DNA form, the CDR3 reads TGTGCCAGCAGTTACTCGTCGCGGGGGTTTTACTATGGCTACACCTTC. This chain links TRBV6-6 with TRBJ1-2; perhaps TRBD1 as D (5 bases). The germline gives CDR1 MNHNY, CDR2 SVGAGI (reference sequence). This CDR3 spans 16 amino acids. V lost 0 bases and J lost 3, with 14 bases in between.

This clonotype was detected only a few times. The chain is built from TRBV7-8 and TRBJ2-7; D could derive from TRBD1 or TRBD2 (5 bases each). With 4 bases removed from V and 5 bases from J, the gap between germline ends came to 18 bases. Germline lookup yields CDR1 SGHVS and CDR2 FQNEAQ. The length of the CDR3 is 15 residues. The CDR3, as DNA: TGTGCCAGCAGCTCCTATCTCAGGGAGTTCGACGAGCAGTACTTC. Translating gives CASSSYLREFDEQYF.

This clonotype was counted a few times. DNA of the CDR3: TGTGCCAGCAGTTACGGACTGGCGGGAGGTCGTGAGCAGTTCTTC. Protein sequence: CASSYGLAGGREQFF. The chain recombines TRBV6-8 with TRBJ2-1; 8 bases map to TRBD2. In germline, CDR1 is MNHGY, CDR2 SAAAGT. The CDR3 is 15 amino acids. The J segment lost 9 bases and the V segment lost 2 bases, leaving 9 bases of the junction unmatched.